Listed here is a single T cell receptor beta chain. The antigen it recognizes is unknown. No base quality values were provided; no much bigger clone lies one nucleotide off. The CDR3 measures 16 amino acids from cysteine to phenylalanine. Just CDR3 DNA is preserved here, 48 bases in frame from base 1. Here V drops 4 bases and J drops 0 bases, and the junction holds 3 bases not matched to any gene. Based on the germline V gene, the CDR1 and CDR2 sequences are SGHDT and YYEEEE. TCR CDR3 regions were amplified from genomic DNA by multiplex PCR using the deep immunoSEQ assay. For each cell subset, the extracted genomic DNA was distributed evenly across all wells of several immunoSEQ 96-well plates, and each plate served as one replicate. For sorted subsets, 150 to 200 ng genomic DNA, equal to 25,000 to 35,000 T cell genomes, was loaded into each replicate PCR. Purified libraries were measured with a Qubit 3.0 fluorometer, size-checked on a Bioanalyzer 2100, and measured again with the KAPA Library Quantification kit. Every immunoSEQ 96-well plate was sequenced on a separate single-read 150-cycle Illumina NextSeq 550 flow cell. The published analysis was carried out like this. The immunoSEQ output contained only junctional sequences without quality scores, so filtering could not match that applied to full-length reads. To assign V/J genes and CDR3, sequences were annotated against IMGT germline references using PyIR, a Python wrapper for IgBLAST v1.9. Reads were removed for weak V/J assignments (E-value above 1e-6), missing CDR3, stop codons, out-of-frame junctions, or ambiguous translated residues. V3J clonotypes were defined as sequences sharing an identical inferred V gene, J gene, and CDR3 amino acid sequence. To compute the percentage overlap between repertoires, the number of shared unique clonotypes was divided by the size of the smaller repertoire. Richness of each repertoire was evaluated using RTK rarefaction, the Chao1 estimator, and Recon v2.1 estimates of unobserved clonotypes. OLGA was used to compute generation probabilities for all TCRbeta clonotypes that the gDNA method yielded from a handful of donors. What TCRdb holds here is the immuneACCESS table cut down to in-frame rearrangements. Part of the clones is not present; checked against another copy, under half of the missing clones reflect an unresolved V gene, and the others are unexplained. V and J calls and clone size are copied from that table; D and trimming were computed from the DNA. This sample is represented by about 750,000 clones; around 92% of them were singletons. The biggest ten clones account for nearly 25% of the sample.

CD8 naive samples were CD45RO-negative cells positively selected for CCR7, giving a CD45RA+CCR7+ population that excluded TemRA cells. Healthy HIV-negative adults with no recently reported acute infections or vaccinations were included as donors. Every donor was a Caucasian adult living in Nashville, Tennessee, USA. Blood was obtained by leukapheresis, after which PBMCs were separated by Ficoll-Histopaque density gradient centrifugation and cryopreserved in liquid nitrogen vapor phase. Analytical flow cytometry was used to check the purity and quantity of each magnetically sorted T cell population. Each sorted fraction had its genomic DNA isolated and then quantified by UV absorbance on a Nanodrop 2000c. This sample was taken from a study of shared clonotypes between healthy human individuals (dated by TCRdb to 2018 to 2021). Describing the broader study: Two women and a few men aged 18 to 49 years were included in the cohort. Each donor's leukapheresis produced roughly between roughly 0.85 and 9 billion PBMCs. For each donor, CD4 naive and CD4 memory were each given three plates, CD8 naive was given two plates, and CD8 memory was given one plate. Different laboratories and diverse techniques were used to prepare libraries and sequence TCR repertoires, to increase sequencing depth and limit assay-specific biases. To estimate repertoire size and how much clonotype sharing occurs between individuals, the study deeply sequenced the blood TCR repertoires of 5 or 6 healthy adults.

Broader findings and caveats from the paper: Sampling was restricted to blood, and TCR repertoires in tissue are likely to differ from TCR repertoires in blood. Across a handful of donors, around 5.4% of naive CD4, roughly 3.5% of naive CD8, 2.3% of memory CD4, and 0.4% of memory CD8 clonotypes were shared. Based on pairwise subsampling, the degree of clonotype sharing among donors was expected to be affected by sequencing depth. Incomplete sequencing was indicated by rarefaction of sorted-subset datasets, despite the large sequencing depth. Because the study included only a small number of donors, the genetic and exposure-history diversity represented was limited. Naive subsets generally had larger estimated clonotype richness than memory subsets did. Clonotypes shared by all four sorted-subset donors showed higher generation probabilities than non-shared clonotypes.

The chain couples TRBV5-6 to TRBJ2-1, with 11 junctional bases fitting TRBD2. Sequenced sample: naive CD8+ T cells sorted from blood. The cell subset or site label, read with the paper, signifies: CD45RA+CCR7+. This TCR derives from a man younger than 45 in good health. The DNA sequence follows: TGTGCCAGCAGCCCGACTAGCGGGGTCTCCTACAATGAGCAGTTCTTC. Protein translation: CASSPTSGVSYNEQFF.